What follows are 10 T cell receptor beta chains derived from one specimen sequenced in a study of blood T cell repertoires in COVID-19. The table came from immunoSEQ multiplex PCR; TCRdb's copy has only in-frame clones and leaves some out. The data show roughly 220,000 clones, with around four fifths seen just once and 20% held by the top ten. Sequencing was carried out using peripheral blood. The receptors shown here come from a young man with active or convalescent COVID-19.

The chain couples TRBV6-2 or TRBV6-3 to TRBJ2-7, with D maybe TRBD2 (5 bases). This CDR3 spans 14 amino acids. V shed 4 bases and J shed 7 bases, with 17 bases lying between them. In germline, CDR1 is MNHEY, CDR2 SVGEGT. The CDR3 reads CASSWDSPTGEQYF. CDR3 nucleotides: TGTGCCAGCAGTTGGGATAGCCCGACGGGGGAGCAGTACTTC.

This clone was seen a single time. The chain has TRBV30 and TRBJ2-7, with 8 nucleotides matching TRBD2. The CDR3 has 14 amino acids. Germline-derived CDR1 and CDR2 are GTSNPN and SVGIG (reference sequence). With 2 bases clipped from V and 2 bases from J, the junction kept 5 bases outside the gene matches. CDR3 amino acids: CAWSSTTSAYEQYF. The CDR3 nucleotides are TGTGCCTGGAGTTCGACGACTAGCGCCTACGAGCAGTACTTC.

This clone is a singleton in its sample. The V and J genes are TRBV7-9 and TRBJ1-4; D perhaps matches TRBD1 (6 bases). From germline, CDR1 is SEHNR and CDR2 FQNEAQ (reference sequence). The V end lost 3 bases, the J end lost 5 bases, and 13 bases lay between the germline ends. The CDR3 length is 15 residues. The CDR3 loop reads CASSLRQARNEKLFF. CDR3 in DNA: TGTGCCAGCAGCTTGAGACAGGCAAGGAATGAAAAACTGTTTTTT. The whole variable domain, remainder taken from reference TRBV7-9 and TRBJ1-4, is DTGVSQNPRHKITKRGQNVTFRCDPISEHNRLYWYRQTLGQGPEFLTYFQNEAQLEKSRLLSDRFSAERPKGSFSTLEIQRTEQGDSAMYLCASSLRQARNEKLFFGSGTQLSVL.

This chain uses TRBV10-3 with TRBJ1-5; D might be TRBD1 (5 bases). In germline, CDR1 is ENHRY, CDR2 SYGVKD. The CDR3 sequence is 16 residues long. Trimming removed 3 bases at V and 1 base at J, with 13 bases between. DNA of the CDR3: TGTGCCATCAGTGAACCTGGGGCCGGGAGCAATCAGCCCCAGCATTTT. Protein sequence: CAISEPGAGSNQPQHF.

DNA for the CDR3: TGTGCCTGGAGGGTTATACACGGAGACAGGGAAAGGAACACCGGGGAGCTGTTTTTT. Its protein is CAWRVIHGDRERNTGELFF. The chain uses TRBV30 and TRBJ2-2, with 7 positions matching TRBD1. Germline loops: CDR1 GTSNPN, CDR2 SVGIG (reference sequence). J lost 1 base, V lost 3 bases, and 17 bases had no gene match. The CDR3 has 19 amino acids.

The genes are TRBV19 and TRBJ2-1; 10 bases line up with TRBD2. The CDR3 consists of 16 residues. Trimming took 3 bases from V and 2 from J; bases not matched to a gene: 4. Per germline, CDR1 LNHDA and CDR2 SQIVND (reference sequence). CDR3 in amino acids: CASSIMGLAPYNEQFF. The DNA of the CDR3 is TGTGCCAGTAGTATCATGGGACTAGCGCCCTACAATGAGCAGTTCTTC. Variable domain in full (rest from reference TRBV19 and TRBJ2-1): DGGITQSPKYLFRKEGQNVTLSCEQNLNHDAMYWYRQDPGQGLRLIYYSQIVNDFQKGDIAEGYSVSREKKESFPLTVTSAQKNPTAFYLCASSIMGLAPYNEQFFGPGTRLTVL.

This clone came up a few times. V is TRBV6-2 or TRBV6-3 and J is TRBJ2-7; perhaps TRBD1 as D (6 bases). This CDR3 spans 16 amino acids. Looked up from germline, CDR1 is MNHEY and CDR2 is SVGEGT. The ends were cut back, 0 bases at V and 1 base at J, with 13 bases in the middle. CDR3 protein: CASSYSEGTNSYEQYF. The CDR3 coding sequence is TGTGCCAGCAGTTACTCCGAAGGGACAAATTCCTACGAGCAGTACTTC.

The chain has TRBV5-1 and TRBJ2-1; 8 bases line up with TRBD1. Germline lookup yields CDR1 SGHRS and CDR2 YFSETQ. After removal of 6 bases from V and 3 bases from J, the junction contained 5 bases not matched to a gene. This CDR3 has 14 amino acids. CDR3 coding DNA: TGCGCCAGCACAATAACAGGGGGCTACAATGAGCAGTTCTTC. It yields the protein CASTITGGYNEQFF.

The chain joins TRBV28 to TRBJ1-2; maybe TRBD1 (6 bases). The germline gives CDR1 MDHEN, CDR2 SYDVKM. The V end was cut by 4 bases, the J end by 5 bases, with 11 bases between. This CDR3 contains 13 residues. The CDR3 coding sequence is TGTGCCAGCAGTTCGGGACAAAGGTATGGCTACACCTTC. Amino acid sequence: CASSSGQRYGYTF.

The V call is TRBV7-6, the J call TRBJ2-2; possible D gene TRBD1, 6 bases. From germline, CDR1 is SGHVS and CDR2 FNYEAQ. Between the trimmed V and J ends, which lost 4 bases and 4 bases, there was a span of 16 bases. CDR3 length: 16 amino acids. The CDR3 nucleotides read TGTGCCAGCAGCTCATCGGCGCCAGGGGCCACCGGGGAGCTGTTTTTT. It codes for CASSSSAPGATGELFF.